This T cell receptor beta chain was captured in a study of T cells after yellow fever vaccination. Study summary: Any fraction with a low cell number was prepared using SMART-Seq v4 Ultra Low Input. Study-level points and caveats: A small share of clonotypes appeared in both CD4 and CD8 compartments. Abundant clonotypes (contaminants from the bulk population) could be present in FACS-sorted repertoires. Peaking on day 5 versus 15, the secondary response was faster but weaker.

This clonotype was counted only a few times. Its antigen remains unknown. The length of the CDR3 is 14 residues. Trimming took off 3 bases at V and 5 bases at J, with 16 bases between the two ends. Germline CDR1 is DFQATT and CDR2 is SNEGSKA (reference sequence). TCRdb processed the 5' RACE reads anew with MiXCR; each CDR3 protein has one entry. Among under 600,000 distinct CDR3 sequences, roughly 14% were seen once, and the ten largest hold around 15%. The material sequenced was PBMCs, taken on the day of the yellow fever booster vaccination. The chain recombines TRBV20-1 with TRBJ2-5, with D possibly being TRBD2 (6 bases). The receptor was derived from a man under 40 who received the YFV17D yellow fever vaccine. The CDR3 DNA reads TGCAGTGCTAGTGAACGGGGGAAGCGCGAGACCCAGTACTTC. Translated: CSASERGKRETQYF.